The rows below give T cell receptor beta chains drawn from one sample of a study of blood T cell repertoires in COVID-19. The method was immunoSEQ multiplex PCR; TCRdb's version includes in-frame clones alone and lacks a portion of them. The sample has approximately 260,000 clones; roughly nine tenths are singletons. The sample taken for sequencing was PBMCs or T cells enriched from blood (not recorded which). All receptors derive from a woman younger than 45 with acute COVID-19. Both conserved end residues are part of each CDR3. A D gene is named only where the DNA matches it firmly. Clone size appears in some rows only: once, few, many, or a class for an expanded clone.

DNA: TGCAGCGTCTCCCTTGGGACAGGGGTTAACACCGGGGAGCTGTTTTTT
CDR3: CSVSLGTGVNTGELFF
size: NA
J: TRBJ2-2
V: TRBV29-1
D: TRBD1

DNA: TGCAGCGTTAGGACAGGGTCCTACGAGCAGTACTTC
CDR3: CSVRTGSYEQYF
size: NA
J: TRBJ2-7
V: TRBV29-1
D: TRBD1

DNA: TGTGCCAGCAGATCGTCAGCTTTCGACACAGAGACCCAGTACTTC
CDR3: CASRSSAFDTETQYF
size: NA
J: TRBJ2-5
V: TRBV11-2
D: NA

DNA: TGTGCCAGCAGCCACACCGGGACAGGGATAGGTTCACCCCTCCACTTT
CDR3: CASSHTGTGIGSPLHF
size: NA
J: TRBJ1-6
V: TRBV4-2
D: TRBD1

DNA: TGCAGCGTTGAGAGTTTGCGGGGGGCTTACAATGAGCAGTTCTTC
CDR3: CSVESLRGAYNEQFF
size: NA
J: TRBJ2-1
V: TRBV29-1
D: TRBD2

DNA: TGTGCCAGCAGTGAATTCCGGGGGTCTAACACCTTC
CDR3: CASSEFRGSNTF
size: NA
J: TRBJ1-2
V: TRBV2
D: NA

DNA: TGTGCCAGCAGCCAAGGGGCATGGGGGCTGGACACTGAAGCTTTCTTT
CDR3: CASSQGAWGLDTEAFF
size: NA
J: TRBJ1-1
V: TRBV6-2/TRBV6-3
D: NA

DNA: TGTGCCAGTAGTATAGTGGAGGGAGGCAATCAGCCCCAGCATTTT
CDR3: CASSIVEGGNQPQHF
size: NA
J: TRBJ1-5
V: TRBV19
D: NA

DNA: TGTGCCAGCAGTTACGACAGGGTCAATTTAGGGACCCAGTACTTC
CDR3: CASSYDRVNLGTQYF
size: NA
J: TRBJ2-5
V: TRBV6-5
D: TRBD1

DNA: TGTGCCAGCAGCCCATACATAACGAACAGGGGGCTGGATGGCTACACCTTC
CDR3: CASSPYITNRGLDGYTF
size: NA
J: TRBJ1-2
V: TRBV5-5
D: TRBD1

DNA: TGTGCCAGCAGCCCGGACTGGACGTATGGCTACACCTTC
CDR3: CASSPDWTYGYTF
size: few
J: TRBJ1-2
V: TRBV14
D: NA

DNA: TGTGCCAGCAGCGTAGATGGACTAGCGAACTATGAGCAGTTCTTC
CDR3: CASSVDGLANYEQFF
size: NA
J: TRBJ2-1
V: TRBV9
D: TRBD2

DNA: TGTGCCAGCTCACCAGGGGGGGGCAGCGGTCAGCCCCAGCATTTT
CDR3: CASSPGGGSGQPQHF
size: NA
J: TRBJ1-5
V: TRBV18
D: NA

DNA: TGTGCCAGCAGCCAAGATCGGCGGGCCGATCCTAACTATGGCTACACCTTC
CDR3: CASSQDRRADPNYGYTF
size: NA
J: TRBJ1-2
V: TRBV3-1/TRBV3-2
D: NA

DNA: TGTGCCAGCAGTCTTACCGGGACAGGGAACACCGGGGAGCTGTTTTTT
CDR3: CASSLTGTGNTGELFF
size: NA
J: TRBJ2-2
V: TRBV28
D: TRBD1

DNA: TGTGCCAGTCGGACAGGGGAAGGCTATGGCTACACCTTC
CDR3: CASRTGEGYGYTF
size: NA
J: TRBJ1-2
V: TRBV28
D: TRBD1

DNA: TGTGCCAGCAGTTTGGTGCTAGCGGGGTACAATGAGCAGTTCTTC
CDR3: CASSLVLAGYNEQFF
size: NA
J: TRBJ2-1
V: TRBV28
D: TRBD2

DNA: TGTGCCAGCAGCTCGACACAGGGGATTGCTTCACCCCTCCACTTT
CDR3: CASSSTQGIASPLHF
size: once
J: TRBJ1-6
V: TRBV5-4
D: TRBD1

DNA: TGTGCCAGCAGCTTCGGGACAGAAAACATTCAGTACTTC
CDR3: CASSFGTENIQYF
size: NA
J: TRBJ2-4
V: TRBV13
D: TRBD1

DNA: TGTGCCAGTAGTACCGTCGACAGAAGCAATCAGCCCCAGCATTTT
CDR3: CASSTVDRSNQPQHF
size: NA
J: TRBJ1-5
V: TRBV19
D: NA

DNA: TGTGCCAGCAGCCCTTCGACAGGTTACTATGGCTACACCTTC
CDR3: CASSPSTGYYGYTF
size: once
J: TRBJ1-2
V: TRBV7-3
D: NA

DNA: TGTGCCAGCAGCCTTATAGGGGGGAACACTGAAGCTTTCTTT
CDR3: CASSLIGGNTEAFF
size: NA
J: TRBJ1-1
V: TRBV7-2
D: NA

DNA: TGTGCCAGCAGTCTCAGCGGGAGTGGGAATGAGCAGTTCTTC
CDR3: CASSLSGSGNEQFF
size: NA
J: TRBJ2-1
V: TRBV27
D: TRBD2

DNA: TGTGCCAGCAGCTCCTTAACACAGGGAACCGGGGAGCTGTTTTTT
CDR3: CASSSLTQGTGELFF
size: NA
J: TRBJ2-2
V: TRBV7-9
D: NA

DNA: TGTGCCAGCAGCTTAGATCCGGGACTAGTCTCCTACAATGAGCAGTTCTTC
CDR3: CASSLDPGLVSYNEQFF
size: NA
J: TRBJ2-1
V: TRBV7-2
D: TRBD2

DNA: TGTGCCAGCAGCTCAGGGACTAGCGGATACACAGATACGCAGTATTTT
CDR3: CASSSGTSGYTDTQYF
size: NA
J: TRBJ2-3
V: TRBV7-9
D: TRBD2